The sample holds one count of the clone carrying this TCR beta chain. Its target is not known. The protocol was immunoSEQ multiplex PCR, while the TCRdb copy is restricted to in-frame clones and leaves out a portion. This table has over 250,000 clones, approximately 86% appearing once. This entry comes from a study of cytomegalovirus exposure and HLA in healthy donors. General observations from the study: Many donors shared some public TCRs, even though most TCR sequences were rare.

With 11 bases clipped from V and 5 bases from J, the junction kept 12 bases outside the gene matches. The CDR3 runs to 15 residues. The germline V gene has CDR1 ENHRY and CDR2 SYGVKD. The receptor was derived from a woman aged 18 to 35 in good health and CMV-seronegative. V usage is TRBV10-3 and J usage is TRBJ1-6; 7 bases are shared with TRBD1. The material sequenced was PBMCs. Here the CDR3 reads CASKGSGTDNSPLHF. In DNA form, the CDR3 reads TGTGCCTCGAAAGGGTCCGGGACAGATAATTCACCCCTCCACTTT.